This T cell receptor beta chain emerged from a study of blood T cell repertoires in COVID-19. Study-wide background: From the United States, Italy and Spain came samples of acute and convalescent COVID-19. PBMCs, B-cell-depleted T cells, or T cells were the source of the cDNA or gDNA that made up the material.

Authors' analysis steps: Using reference gene primer amplification, nucleated cell counts were estimated. Libraries were prepared by immunoSEQ multiplex PCR; TCRdb keeps only in-frame clonotypes and omits some of them. Clone size and V and J calls were adopted from that table, with D and trimming inferred from the DNA. The repertoire holds 650,000 to 800,000 clones, with around 89% as singletons. What was sequenced was peripheral blood. This receptor was identified in a woman aged 18-29 years with acute or convalescent COVID-19.

The CDR3 sequence is CASSQVPRASGALRGTDTQYF. CDR3 nucleotides: TGTGCCAGCAGCCAAGTTCCGAGAGCTAGCGGGGCTTTACGGGGAACAGATACGCAGTATTTT. The genes are TRBV3-1 (or the pseudogene TRBV3-2) and TRBJ2-3; 9 bases fit TRBD2. This CDR3 has 21 residues. V lost 1 base to trimming and J lost 3 bases; unmatched junction nucleotides: 20. Germline V gene lookup returns CDR1 LGHDT and CDR2 YNNKEL (reference sequence).